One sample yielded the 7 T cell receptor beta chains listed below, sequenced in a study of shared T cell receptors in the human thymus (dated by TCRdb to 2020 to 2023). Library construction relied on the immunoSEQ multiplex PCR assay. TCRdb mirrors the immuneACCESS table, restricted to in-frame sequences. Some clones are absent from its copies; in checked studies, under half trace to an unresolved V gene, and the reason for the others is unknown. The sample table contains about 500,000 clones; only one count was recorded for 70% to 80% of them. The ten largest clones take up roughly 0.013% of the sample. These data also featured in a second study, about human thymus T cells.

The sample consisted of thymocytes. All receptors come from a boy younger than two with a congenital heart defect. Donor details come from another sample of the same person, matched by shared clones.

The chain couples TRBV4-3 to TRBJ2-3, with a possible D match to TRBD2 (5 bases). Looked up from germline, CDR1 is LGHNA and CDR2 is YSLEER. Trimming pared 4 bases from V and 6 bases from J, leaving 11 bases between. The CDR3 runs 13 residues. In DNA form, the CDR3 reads TGCGCCAGCAGCCCAAAGCCGGGGGATACGCAGTATTTT. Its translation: CASSPKPGDTQYF.

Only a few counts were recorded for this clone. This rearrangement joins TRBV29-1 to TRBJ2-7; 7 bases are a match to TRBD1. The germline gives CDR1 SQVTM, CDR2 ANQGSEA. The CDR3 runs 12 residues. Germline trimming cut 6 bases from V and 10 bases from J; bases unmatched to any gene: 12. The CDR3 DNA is TGCAGCGTCCCCGGACAGGATGGGGATCAGTACTTC. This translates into CSVPGQDGDQYF.

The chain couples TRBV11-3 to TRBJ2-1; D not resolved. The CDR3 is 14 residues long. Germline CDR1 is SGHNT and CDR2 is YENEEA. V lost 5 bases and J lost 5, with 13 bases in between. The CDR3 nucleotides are TGTGCCAGCAGCACCCCAACAATACACAATGAGCAGTTCTTC. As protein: CASSTPTIHNEQFF.

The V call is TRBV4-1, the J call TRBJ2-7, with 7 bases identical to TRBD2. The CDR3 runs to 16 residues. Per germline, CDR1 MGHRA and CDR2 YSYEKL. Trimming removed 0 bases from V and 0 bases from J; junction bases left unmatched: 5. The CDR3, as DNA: TGCGCCAGCAGCCAAGATATCGGGAGGAGCTCCTACGAGCAGTACTTC. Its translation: CASSQDIGRSSYEQYF.

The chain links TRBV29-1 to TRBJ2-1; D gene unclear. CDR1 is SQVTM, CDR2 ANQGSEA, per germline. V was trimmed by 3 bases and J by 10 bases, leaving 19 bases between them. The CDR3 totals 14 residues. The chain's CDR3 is CSVEAVPRGCEQFF. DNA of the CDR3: TGCAGCGTTGAGGCTGTGCCCCGCGGTTGCGAGCAGTTCTTC.

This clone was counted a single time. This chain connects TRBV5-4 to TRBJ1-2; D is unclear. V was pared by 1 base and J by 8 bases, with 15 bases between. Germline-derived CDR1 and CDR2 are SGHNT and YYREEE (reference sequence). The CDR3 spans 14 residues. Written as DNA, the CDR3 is TGTGCCAGCAGCTTGAGGGAGGGATTGGTGGGCTACACCTTC. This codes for CASSLREGLVGYTF.

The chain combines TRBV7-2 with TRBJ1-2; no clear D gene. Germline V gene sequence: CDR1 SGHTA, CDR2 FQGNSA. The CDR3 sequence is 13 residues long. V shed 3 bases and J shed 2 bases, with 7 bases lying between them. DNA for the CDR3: TGTGCCAGCAGCTTTCGGTGGAACTATGGCTACACCTTC. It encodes CASSFRWNYGYTF.